These 26 T cell receptor beta chains were sequenced from one sample in a study of cytomegalovirus exposure and HLA in healthy donors. The PCR was carried out with 60 Vbeta primers and 13 Jbeta primers. Profiled with immunoSEQ multiplex PCR; TCRdb holds only in-frame clones, not every one. Of around 170,000 clones in the sample, around 80% were seen once. The sequenced sample consisted of PBMCs. These receptors were taken from a girl aged 5-17 years in good health and CMV-seropositive.

This sequence joins TRBV5-1 and TRBJ2-7; 7 nucleotides line up with TRBD1. Looked up from germline, CDR1 is SGHRS and CDR2 is YFSETQ. The CDR3 is 14 residues long. The junction had 9 bases not matched to a gene; V was cut back by 3 bases and J by 6 bases. CDR3 region: CASSSDRVGGEQYF. The CDR3, as DNA: TGCGCCAGCAGCTCTGACAGGGTAGGGGGCGAGCAGTACTTC.

The chain employs TRBV10-2 and TRBJ2-7; maybe TRBD2 (6 bases). Trimming shortened V by 6 bases and J by 1 base, and 19 bases separated the two germline ends. The CDR3 has 16 amino acids. Per germline, CDR1 WSHSY and CDR2 SAAADI. CDR3 nucleotides: TGCGCCAGCAGCGGAGAAGCGGGTTGGGAGTCCTACGAGCAGTACTTC. Translation gives CASSGEAGWESYEQYF.

The rearrangement joins TRBV6-6 to TRBJ2-2, with a weak D call TRBD2 (6 bases). The CDR3 contains 16 residues. Germline CDR1 reads MNHNY; CDR2 reads SVGAGI (reference sequence). The V gene lost 4 bases and the J gene lost 0 bases, with 12 bases spanning the gap. CDR3 nucleotides: TGTGCCAGCAGTTCACCGGGACTTGCGAACACCGGGGAGCTGTTTTTT. Residues: CASSSPGLANTGELFF.

CDR3 DNA sequence: TGTGCCAGCAGTTACTCGGGGGGGTACACTGAAGCTTTCTTT. Its translation: CASSYSGGYTEAFF. The chain carries TRBV6-5 and TRBJ1-1, with TRBD1 as a possible D gene (5 bases). Germline CDR1 reads MNHEY; CDR2 reads SVGAGI. The CDR3 runs 14 residues. V was trimmed by 0 bases and J by 3 bases, leaving 8 bases between them.

V is TRBV10-3 and J is TRBJ2-1; TRBD2 matches 7 bases. V shed 10 bases and J 8 bases; nucleotides not matched to a gene: 11. This CDR3 contains 13 residues. Germline V gene data show CDR1 as ENHRY and CDR2 as SYGVKD. The CDR3 DNA is TGTGCCACAGCCGGGACTATGGGCGATGAGCAGTTCTTC. The encoded protein is CATAGTMGDEQFF.

The CDR3 region is CASALSHPGGYGYTF. In DNA, the CDR3 is TGTGCCAGCGCTCTCTCCCACCCGGGAGGGTATGGCTACACCTTC. The chain joins TRBV14 to TRBJ1-2; D call uncertain. The CDR3 loop spans 15 amino acids. Per germline, CDR1 SGHDN and CDR2 FVKESK. Between the trimmed V and J ends, which lost 8 bases and 5 bases, there was a span of 21 bases.

The chain combines TRBV7-2 with TRBJ2-7, with 8 positions matching TRBD1. The CDR3 is 13 residues long. The V and J ends lost 8 bases and 2 bases, in that order; junction bases with no gene match: 5. In germline, CDR1 is SGHTA, CDR2 FQGNSA. Here the CDR3 DNA reads TGTGCCAGCGGGGGGACAGGCCCCTACGAGCAGTACTTC. Translation gives CASGGTGPYEQYF.

Worth noting for this clone: It is unclear where the CDR3 begins or ends on the DNA, so no DNA is shown, and the CDR3 is as TCRdb lists it. The J gene is TRBJ2-1, the V gene TRBV5-1; the table calls TRBD1, which could not be checked here. Counting both end residues, the CDR3 totals 22 amino acids. Germline CDR1 and CDR2: SGHRS and YFSETQ. The CDR3 here is CASSSPGGSSYNEQFFYNEQFF.

As for this clone: This specimen includes other DNA sequences encoding the same CDR3. This rearrangement joins TRBV18 to TRBJ1-5; the D gene is possibly TRBD1 (5 bases). This CDR3 region has 13 residues. V was cut by 3 bases and J by 5 bases, with 8 bases left in between. Germline V gene lookup returns CDR1 KGHSH and CDR2 LQKENI. The CDR3 DNA sequence: TGTGCCAGCTCACCGGGCAGGGATCAGCCCCAGCATTTT. It encodes CASSPGRDQPQHF.

The sample holds one count of this clone. The gene calls are TRBV12-5 and TRBJ1-3; TRBD1 matches at 7 bases. CDR1 is LGHNT and CDR2 is FRNRAP in the germline V gene. This CDR3 has 13 residues. Germline trimming cut 5 bases from V and 4 bases from J; bases unmatched to any gene: 2. The CDR3, as DNA: TGTGCTAGTGGTACAGGGGTAGGAAACACCATATATTTT. It yields the protein CASGTGVGNTIYF.

The rearrangement links TRBV28 to TRBJ2-1, with 8 bases matching TRBD2. The CDR3 runs to 17 residues. Germline V gene data show CDR1 as MDHEN and CDR2 as SYDVKM. The J segment lost 2 bases and the V segment lost 6 bases, leaving 12 bases of the junction unmatched. The DNA for the CDR3 is TGTGCCAGCAGCCTAGGGGACGTAGCGGGAACCTACAATGAGCAGTTCTTC. Translation: CASSLGDVAGTYNEQFF.

The chain couples TRBV5-1 to TRBJ2-1; 11 nucleotides agree with TRBD1. The CDR3 is 14 amino acids. Trimming removed 4 bases from V and 9 bases from J; junction bases left unmatched: 6. Germline values: CDR1 SGHRS, CDR2 YFSETQ. CDR3 sequence (DNA): TGCGCCAGCAGCACGGGACAGGGGGAAGGTGAGCAGTTCTTC. This translates into CASSTGQGEGEQFF.

This clone was seen a few times. The rearrangement uses TRBV5-1 and TRBJ1-1; D remains ambiguous. Trimming left V 0 bases short and J 1 base short, with 7 bases between. CDR1 and CDR2 from the germline V gene are SGHRS and YFSETQ. This CDR3 spans 14 amino acids. In DNA, the CDR3 is TGCGCCAGCAGCTTGGGTCCGAGGAACACTGAAGCTTTCTTT. Translation: CASSLGPRNTEAFF.

The genes are TRBV10-3 and TRBJ1-1; D gene ambiguous. The germline V gene encodes CDR1 ENHRY and CDR2 SYGVKD. This CDR3 has 17 residues. V shed 3 bases and J shed 4 bases, with 21 bases lying between them. The CDR3 DNA reads TGTGCCATCAGTGAAGGCGTTTCGGTGGCAGGTCCCACTGAAGCTTTCTTT. It codes for CAISEGVSVAGPTEAFF.

The chain is built from TRBV5-1 and TRBJ1-1, with 7 bases matching TRBD1. The CDR3 is made up of 15 amino acids. Per the germline V gene, CDR1 is SGHRS and CDR2 is YFSETQ. V was clipped by 4 bases and J by 2 bases; unmatched bases: 8. In nucleotides, the CDR3 is TGCGCCAGCAGCCCATTCACAGGGGTAAACACTGAAGCTTTCTTT. This gives the protein CASSPFTGVNTEAFF.

The chain has TRBV5-1 and TRBJ2-2, with TRBD2 matching over 11 bases. There are 16 residues in the CDR3. With V trimmed by 2 bases and J by 5 bases, 5 bases remained unmatched. The germline V gene encodes CDR1 SGHRS and CDR2 YFSETQ. CDR3 DNA: TGCGCCAGCAGCTTAATAGCGGGAGGGCCTACCGGGGAGCTGTTTTTT. Protein sequence: CASSLIAGGPTGELFF.

The chain couples TRBV14 to TRBJ2-7, with a tentative D call TRBD2 (6 bases). Germline loops: CDR1 SGHDN, CDR2 FVKESK. This CDR3 spans 16 amino acids. V dropped 2 bases and J dropped 0 bases, with 14 bases sitting between them. Here the CDR3 DNA reads TGTGCCAGCAGCCAATCTAACCGGGGGTCCTCCTACGAGCAGTACTTC. Residues: CASSQSNRGSSYEQYF.

The rearrangement joins TRBV11-2 to TRBJ2-7; D is ambiguous. CDR1 and CDR2 (germline): SGHAT, FQNNGV. V was trimmed by 4 bases and J by 4 bases, leaving 17 bases between them. This CDR3 region has 15 residues. For the CDR3, the DNA is TGTGCCAGCAGCTCTATTAGACTGAACATGTACGAGCAGTACTTC. Its protein product is CASSSIRLNMYEQYF.

This clone was observed a handful of times. The V gene is TRBV4-3, the J gene TRBJ2-7; 8 positions match TRBD2. The CDR3 totals 16 residues. Trimming at V came to 0 bases and at J to 4 bases, leaving 8 bases not matched to a gene. CDR1 is LGHNA and CDR2 is YSLEER in the germline V gene. This CDR3 is CASSQDWGSGKYEQYF. CDR3 DNA sequence: TGCGCCAGCAGCCAAGATTGGGGTAGCGGGAAATACGAGCAGTACTTC.

The genes are TRBV11-2 and TRBJ1-3; tentative D call: TRBD1 (6 bases). Trimming shortened V by 2 bases and J by 4 bases, and 15 bases separated the two germline ends. In germline, CDR1 is SGHAT, CDR2 FQNNGV. The CDR3 is 16 amino acids. The CDR3 DNA reads TGTGCCAGCAGCTTATACGGCGCGGGGGCCGGAAACACCATATATTTT. Protein: CASSLYGAGAGNTIYF.

J is TRBJ2-3 and V is TRBV10-1; D perhaps matches TRBD2 (5 bases). The V gene lost 5 bases and the J gene lost 5 bases, with 14 bases spanning the gap. Germline loops: CDR1 WNHNN, CDR2 SYGVQD (reference sequence). This CDR3 has 14 residues. This CDR3 is CASSLTGRGDTQYF. CDR3 in DNA: TGCGCCAGCAGTTTAACCGGTCGGGGAGATACGCAGTATTTT.

The J gene is TRBJ1-1, the V gene TRBV29-1; D perhaps matches TRBD1 (6 bases). Trimming took off 6 bases at V and 6 bases at J, with 11 bases between the two ends. The length of the CDR3 is 11 residues. Germline CDR1 is SQVTM and CDR2 is ANQGSEA. DNA of the CDR3: TGCAGCGTGGCAGGGGATGCTGAAGCTTTCTTT. As protein: CSVAGDAEAFF.

The V and J genes are TRBV2 and TRBJ1-1; tentatively, D is TRBD1 (6 bases). V lost 6 bases, J lost 0 bases, and 20 bases lay in between. Looked up from germline, CDR1 is SNHLY and CDR2 is FYNNEI. The CDR3 totals 17 residues. The CDR3 is CASRDPKTGVMNTEAFF. The DNA of the CDR3 is TGTGCCAGCAGAGATCCAAAGACAGGCGTCATGAACACTGAAGCTTTCTTT.

This clone has a single count. V gene TRBV4-1 combines with J gene TRBJ2-7; D might be TRBD1 (6 bases). The CDR3 is 15 amino acids. Trimming stripped 2 bases from V and 1 base from J, with 12 bases between. From germline, CDR1 is MGHRA and CDR2 YSYEKL. The CDR3 region is CASSQIGQISYEQYF. The CDR3 region has the DNA TGCGCCAGCAGCCAAATCGGACAGATTTCCTACGAGCAGTACTTC.

Here the CDR3 reads CASSLGQGETEAFF. The CDR3 DNA reads as TGTGCCAGCAGCTTGGGACAGGGAGAGACTGAAGCTTTCTTT. The chain joins TRBV5-4 to TRBJ1-1, with 7 bases matching TRBD1. The CDR3 sequence is 14 residues long. CDR1 is SGHNT and CDR2 is YYREEE in the germline V gene (reference sequence). Trimming cost V 0 bases and J 5 bases; bases outside gene matches: 4.

The chain couples TRBV29-1 to TRBJ1-3; D gene unclear. CDR1 and CDR2 from the germline V gene are SQVTM and ANQGSEA. The CDR3 spans 12 residues. The ends were cut back, 7 bases at V and 4 bases at J, with 11 bases in the middle. The CDR3 loop reads CSAHDFGNTIYF. CDR3 DNA sequence: TGCAGCGCACATGATTTCGGAAACACCATATATTTT.